One sample yielded the 31 T cell receptor beta chains listed below, sequenced in a study of blood T cell repertoires in COVID-19. Here immunoSEQ multiplex PCR was the method, and the copy in TCRdb shows in-frame clones only, minus some. Of about 50,000 clones in the sample, under 85% were seen once. The sample was peripheral blood. Receptors originate from a man aged 55-75 years with acute or convalescent COVID-19.

This rearrangement joins TRBV20-1 to TRBJ2-5; D possibly corresponds to TRBD1 (6 bases). This CDR3 is built from 14 residues. V lost 3 bases and J lost 5, with 16 bases in between. Germline V gene sequence: CDR1 DFQATT, CDR2 SNEGSKA (reference sequence). For the CDR3, the DNA is TGCAGTGCTAGTCCCAGGGGCTCCGCGGAGACCCAGTACTTC. Translation gives CSASPRGSAETQYF.

This clone has just one count. The CDR3, as DNA: TGTGCCAGCAGCTTAGGGGCTAGCGGGCTGGGGGCCGGGGAGCTGTTTTTT. Its protein is CASSLGASGLGAGELFF. This chain uses TRBV7-2 with TRBJ2-2; 8 bases align to TRBD2. Trimming took 1 base from V and 6 from J; bases not matched to a gene: 10. Germline-derived CDR1 and CDR2 are SGHTA and FQGNSA. This CDR3 has 17 amino acids.

This rearrangement joins TRBV9 to TRBJ1-6; 8 nucleotides line up with TRBD1. J gave up 10 bases and V 4 bases, and 13 bases lay outside the gene matches. The germline V gene encodes CDR1 SGDLS and CDR2 YYNGEE. The CDR3 consists of 16 residues. The CDR3 sequence: CASSFTSGTGNSPLHF. CDR3 coding DNA: TGTGCCAGCAGCTTTACCTCCGGGACAGGCAACTCACCCCTCCACTTT. Drawing the rest from reference TRBV9 and TRBJ1-6, the complete variable domain is DSGVTQTPKHLITATGQRVTLRCSPRSGDLSVYWYQQSLDQGLQFLIQYYNGEERAKGNILERFSAQQFPDLHSELNLSSLELGDSALYFCASSFTSGTGNSPLHFGNGTRLTVT.

The chain recombines TRBV29-1 with TRBJ1-1; D is perhaps TRBD1 (6 bases). The V gene lost 1 base and the J gene lost 3 bases, with 9 bases spanning the gap. Germline CDR1 and CDR2: SQVTM and ANQGSEA. This CDR3 has 13 residues. The CDR3 here is CSVEVRQDTEAFF. The CDR3 DNA is TGCAGCGTTGAAGTGCGACAGGACACTGAAGCTTTCTTT.

The chain has TRBV7-3 and TRBJ2-1; D is possibly TRBD2 (7 bases). V was trimmed by 2 bases and J by 5 bases, leaving 10 bases between them. CDR3 length: 14 amino acids. Germline CDR1 and CDR2: SGHTA and FQGTGA. CDR3 protein: CASSLGGADNEQFF. DNA of the CDR3: TGTGCCAGCAGCTTAGGGGGGGCTGACAATGAGCAGTTCTTC.

This sequence joins TRBV5-1 and TRBJ2-3; 15 nucleotides agree with TRBD2. Germline CDR1 SGHRS, CDR2 YFSETQ. CDR3 length: 16 residues. V shed 4 bases, J shed 3 bases, and the junction held 3 bases outside the gene matches. CDR3: CASSTGLAGGTDTQYF. CDR3 in DNA: TGCGCCAGCAGCACCGGACTAGCGGGGGGGACAGATACGCAGTATTTT.

The chain is built from TRBV19 and TRBJ2-3, with TRBD2 matching over 14 bases. The V gene end was trimmed by 3 bases and the J gene end by 3 bases; junction bases not matched to a gene: 2. CDR3 length equals 16 residues. Germline lookup yields CDR1 LNHDA and CDR2 SQIVND (reference sequence). CDR3 bases: TGTGCCAGTAGTATGGGACTAGCGGGGGCAACAGATACGCAGTATTTT. Translated: CASSMGLAGATDTQYF.

This clone was seen more than once but under ten times. The chain joins TRBV19 to TRBJ1-1; D remains unclear. Between the trimmed V and J ends, which lost 9 bases and 0 bases, there was a span of 11 bases. Germline values: CDR1 LNHDA, CDR2 SQIVND (reference sequence). This CDR3 has 13 amino acids. CDR3 sequence: CASQAKVNTEAFF. In DNA, the CDR3 is TGTGCCAGCCAGGCTAAGGTGAACACTGAAGCTTTCTTT.

This chain joins TRBV12-3 or TRBV12-4 and TRBJ1-1, with D uncertain. The CDR3 is made up of 13 amino acids. Trimming took off 5 bases at V and 4 bases at J, with 11 bases between the two ends. The CDR3 reads CASSQTSSTEAFF. As DNA, the CDR3 is TGTGCCAGCAGTCAGACTTCAAGCACTGAAGCTTTCTTT.

The CDR3 DNA follows: TGTGCCAGCAGCTTGTATGTGAGCACAGATACGCAGTATTTT. Translation gives CASSLYVSTDTQYF. The rearrangement links TRBV5-6 to TRBJ2-3; D remains unclear. Trimming stripped 1 base from V and 0 bases from J, with 6 bases between. The V gene's germline CDR1 is SGHDT and CDR2 YYEEEE. CDR3 size: 14 residues.

The V and J genes are TRBV5-6 and TRBJ1-1, with D perhaps TRBD1 (5 bases). The CDR3 sequence is 15 residues long. Trimming pared 6 bases from V and 1 base from J, leaving 16 bases between. CDR1 and CDR2 from the germline V gene are SGHDT and YYEEEE. CDR3 loop: CASTLGGVTNTEAFF. CDR3 nucleotides: TGTGCCAGCACCCTGGGGGGAGTTACGAACACTGAAGCTTTCTTT.

The chain joins TRBV5-1 to TRBJ1-3; D gene ambiguous. Trimming took 5 bases from V and 0 from J, leaving 12 bases between them. The germline V gene encodes CDR1 SGHRS and CDR2 YFSETQ. The CDR3 contains 15 residues. The CDR3 bases are TGCGCCAGCAGTAACGGACTGTTCTCTGGAAACACCATATATTTT. Protein sequence: CASSNGLFSGNTIYF.

This CDR3 is CASSVPGTSGYGYTF. The CDR3 nucleotides are TGTGCCAGCAGCGTCCCCGGGACTTCGGGCTATGGCTACACCTTC. The rearrangement joins TRBV7-2 to TRBJ1-2, with D possibly TRBD1 on 5 matching bases. The V gene's germline CDR1 is SGHTA and CDR2 FQGNSA. The CDR3 length is 15 residues. The V and J ends lost 5 bases and 4 bases respectively, with 17 bases between them.

J is TRBJ2-1 and V is TRBV27; tentative D call: TRBD2 (6 bases). Trimming shortened V by 5 bases and J by 7 bases, and 18 bases separated the two germline ends. Germline CDR1 MNHEY, CDR2 SMNVEV (reference sequence). CDR3 length: 15 amino acids. CDR3 residues: CASSPDGGGWNEQFF. As DNA, the CDR3 is TGTGCCAGCAGTCCCGACGGGGGTGGGTGGAATGAGCAGTTCTTC.

The chain links TRBV15 to TRBJ1-1; possible D gene TRBD1, 5 bases. This CDR3 is built from 14 residues. CDR1 is LNHNV and CDR2 is YYDKDF in the germline V gene (reference sequence). V shed 0 bases and J shed 0 bases, with 5 bases lying between them. The CDR3 DNA is TGTGCCACCAGCAGAGACAGGGTGAACACTGAAGCTTTCTTT. This codes for CATSRDRVNTEAFF.

The chain employs TRBV6-5 and TRBJ1-3; the D gene is possibly TRBD1 (6 bases). The CDR3 is 14 amino acids. The ends were cut back, 5 bases at V and 4 bases at J, with 12 bases in the middle. In germline, CDR1 is MNHEY, CDR2 SVGAGI. CDR3 sequence: CASSRQDLGNTIYF. CDR3 nucleotides: TGTGCCAGCAGTCGACAGGATCTAGGAAACACCATATATTTT.

This CDR3 reads CASSLQGRGYTF. DNA of the CDR3: TGTGCCAGCAGTCTACAGGGCCGCGGCTACACCTTC. This chain connects TRBV12-3 or TRBV12-4 to TRBJ1-2; D is possibly TRBD1 (6 bases). V lost 5 bases, J lost 8 bases, and 12 bases lay in between. CDR3 size: 12 residues.

The chain links TRBV7-2 to TRBJ2-4, with TRBD1 matching over 7 bases. The CDR3 covers 15 residues. Per germline, CDR1 SGHTA and CDR2 FQGNSA. With 6 bases clipped from V and 0 bases from J, the junction kept 5 bases outside the gene matches. CDR3 loop: CASSRRQGAKNIQYF. The CDR3 bases are TGTGCCAGCAGTCGTCGACAGGGAGCCAAAAACATTCAGTACTTC.

The chain has TRBV2 and TRBJ2-7; 8 bases are shared with TRBD1. The CDR3 is made up of 14 amino acids. Germline V lookup: CDR1 SNHLY, CDR2 FYNNEI. V lost 4 bases, J lost 6 bases, and 8 bases stayed unmatched. In DNA, the CDR3 is TGTGCCAGCAGTGCTCGGCAGGGGGCAGTCGAGCAGTACTTC. Its protein is CASSARQGAVEQYF. The full variable domain, in which reference TRBV2 and TRBJ2-7 provide the parts outside the CDR3, is EPEVTQTPSHQVTQMGQEVILRCVPISNHLYFYWYRQILGQKVEFLVSFYNNEISEKSEIFDDQFSVERPDGSNFTLKIRSTKLEDSAMYFCASSARQGAVEQYFGPGTRLTVT.

This sequence joins TRBV12-5 and TRBJ1-2, with no clear D. The germline gives CDR1 LGHNT, CDR2 FRNRAP. The CDR3 has 13 residues. The ends were cut back, 1 base at V and 2 bases at J, with 5 bases in the middle. CDR3 sequence (DNA): TGTGCTAGTGGTTTGGGAGGGAACTATGGCTACACCTTC. Amino acids: CASGLGGNYGYTF.

The V and J genes are TRBV18 and TRBJ2-3, with 9 bases fitting TRBD2. V dropped 6 bases and J dropped 2; count of bases not matched to a gene: 6. CDR1 is KGHSH and CDR2 is LQKENI in the germline V gene. The CDR3 has 15 amino acids. CDR3 DNA sequence: TGTGCCAGCTCCCTTAGCGGGAGTAACACAGATACGCAGTATTTT. This codes for CASSLSGSNTDTQYF.

The chain is built from TRBV5-6 and TRBJ1-1; 8 bases match TRBD1. The CDR3 runs 12 residues. The J segment lost 7 bases and the V segment lost 4 bases, leaving 3 bases of the junction unmatched. Germline assignment: CDR1 SGHDT and CDR2 YYEEEE. For the CDR3, the DNA is TGTGCCAGCAGCATGGGGACAGGTGAAGCTTTCTTT. Encoded protein: CASSMGTGEAFF. Based on the CDR3 plus reference TRBV5-6 and TRBJ1-1, the full variable domain is DAGVTQSPTHLIKTRGQQVTLRCSPKSGHDTVSWYQQALGQGPQFIFQYYEEEERQRGNFPDRFSGHQFPNYSSELNVNALLLGDSALYLCASSMGTGEAFFGQGTRLTVV.

The chain has TRBV24-1 and TRBJ1-5; 7 positions agree with TRBD1. CDR1 and CDR2 (germline): KGHDR, SFDVKD. Trimming cost V 7 bases and J 4 bases; bases outside gene matches: 6. The CDR3 is 14 amino acids. CDR3 nucleotide sequence: TGTGCCACCAGAGAGACAGGGATTAATCAGCCCCAGCATTTT. This translates into CATRETGINQPQHF.

The V call is TRBV9, the J call TRBJ2-2; tentatively, D is TRBD1 (6 bases). The CDR3 consists of 14 residues. Trimming removed 5 bases at V and 6 bases at J, with 14 bases between. Germline V gene data show CDR1 as SGDLS and CDR2 as YYNGEE. CDR3 nucleotides: TGTGCCAGCAGAACAGGGAATAGGGCCGGGGAGCTGTTTTTT. It translates to CASRTGNRAGELFF.

The chain links TRBV27 to TRBJ2-7, with TRBD2 matching 9 bases. V was pared by 5 bases and J by 4 bases, with 12 bases of the junction left unmatched. Germline CDR1 MNHEY, CDR2 SMNVEV (reference sequence). The CDR3 has 16 amino acids. CDR3 nucleotide sequence: TGTGCCAGCAGTCCCTCTAGCGGGGAGTCCACATACGAGCAGTACTTC. Its protein product is CASSPSSGESTYEQYF.

This clone has just one count. The chain couples TRBV11-2 to TRBJ1-1; maybe TRBD1 (5 bases). The CDR3 extends over 14 amino acids. Trimming removed 6 bases at V and 7 bases at J, with 18 bases between. Germline values: CDR1 SGHAT, CDR2 FQNNGV. CDR3 in amino acids: CASSRPGGAGEAFF. CDR3 DNA: TGTGCCAGCAGTCGCCCCGGTGGGGCCGGTGAAGCTTTCTTT.

The V call is TRBV6-6, the J call TRBJ1-1, with 7 bases matching TRBD1. CDR1 is MNHNY, CDR2 SVGAGI, per germline (reference sequence). The CDR3 sequence is 15 residues long. With V trimmed by 6 bases and J by 0 bases, 7 bases remained unmatched. CDR3 residues: CASSPKQGLNTEAFF. For the CDR3, the DNA is TGTGCCAGCAGCCCAAAACAGGGGCTGAACACTGAAGCTTTCTTT.

This chain links TRBV5-8 with TRBJ2-1; 10 bases align to TRBD1. With 3 bases clipped from V and 4 bases from J, the junction kept 10 bases outside the gene matches. Germline values: CDR1 SGHTS, CDR2 YDEGEE. The CDR3 is 17 amino acids. This CDR3 reads CASSSGTGVTIYNEQFF. CDR3 in DNA: TGTGCCAGCAGCTCCGGGACAGGGGTCACGATTTACAATGAGCAGTTCTTC.

The V and J genes are TRBV24-1 and TRBJ2-1, with D perhaps TRBD1 (5 bases). V lost 4 bases, J lost 7 bases, and 19 bases lay in between. The length of the CDR3 is 16 residues. CDR1 is KGHDR and CDR2 is SFDVKD in the germline V gene. The CDR3 spells CATSETGTELENEQFF. The DNA of the CDR3 is TGTGCCACCAGTGAAACAGGAACAGAATTGGAAAATGAGCAGTTCTTC.

CDR3 nucleotide sequence: TGTGCCTGGAGTGTAGGGGGGGGCTATGAGCAGTTCTTC. Protein: CAWSVGGGYEQFF. The chain links TRBV30 to TRBJ2-1; TRBD2 is a possible D gene (7 bases). The V and J ends lost 0 bases and 8 bases respectively, with 11 bases between them. The CDR3 contains 13 residues. The germline V gene has CDR1 GTSNPN and CDR2 SVGIG (reference sequence).

The chain employs TRBV19 and TRBJ2-2; D perhaps matches TRBD2 (6 bases). Between the trimmed V and J ends, which lost 4 bases and 6 bases, there was a span of 12 bases. Germline assignment: CDR1 LNHDA and CDR2 SQIVND (reference sequence). This CDR3 is 14 amino acids long. Here the CDR3 DNA reads TGTGCCAGTAGTAAGGACTACTCCGCCGGGGAGCTGTTTTTT. Its protein product is CASSKDYSAGELFF.